The clone carrying this T cell receptor (beta chain) was found many times. No antigen is known for it. The data belong to a study of T cells in Graves' hyperthyroidism and ophthalmopathy. General observations from the study: Blood shared most expanded thyroid clonotypes above 0.001.

This CDR3 is built from 18 residues. Germline-derived CDR1 and CDR2 are DFQATT and SNEGSKA (reference sequence). Trimming removed 1 base from V and 6 bases from J; junction bases left unmatched: 17. The source material, RNA transcripts, was used to amplify TCR beta CDR3 regions. Primed by the HTBI set, a first-round RT-PCR was run on the TCR CDR3. Each CDR3 protein gets one entry after TCRdb re-called the multiplex PCR reads with MiXCR. The sample carries more than 550,000 distinct CDR3 sequences, 18% recorded once. Sequenced material: blood. V gene TRBV20-1 combines with J gene TRBJ2-1; 8 positions match TRBD2. The source is a woman aged 50 to 65 with Graves' hyperthyroidism that later progressed to Graves' ophthalmopathy. In nucleotides, the CDR3 is TGCAGTGCTAGAGGGGGGGCACGAGGACTAGCATGGGCCAATGAGCAGTTCTTC. Encoded protein: CSARGGARGLAWANEQFF.